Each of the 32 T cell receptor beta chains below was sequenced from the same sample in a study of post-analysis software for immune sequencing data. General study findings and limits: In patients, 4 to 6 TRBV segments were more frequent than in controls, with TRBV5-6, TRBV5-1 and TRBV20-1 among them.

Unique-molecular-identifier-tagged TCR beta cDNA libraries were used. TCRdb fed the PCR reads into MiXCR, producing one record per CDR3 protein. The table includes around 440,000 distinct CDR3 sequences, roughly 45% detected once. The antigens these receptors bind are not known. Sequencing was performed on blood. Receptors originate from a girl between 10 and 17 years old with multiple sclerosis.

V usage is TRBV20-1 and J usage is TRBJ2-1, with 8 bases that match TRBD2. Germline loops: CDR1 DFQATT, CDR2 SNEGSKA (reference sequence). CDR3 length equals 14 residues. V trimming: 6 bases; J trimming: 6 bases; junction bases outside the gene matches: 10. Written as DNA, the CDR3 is TGCAGTGCCACAGGGACTAGTTTGTTCAATGAGCAGTTCTTC. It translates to CSATGTSLFNEQFF.

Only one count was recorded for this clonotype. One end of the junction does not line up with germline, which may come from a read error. CDR3 sequence reads: CASSLAGGPRETQYF. CDR3 DNA sequence: TGTGCCAGCAGTCTAGCGGGAGGGCCGAGGGAGACCCAGTACTTC. V gene TRBV12-3 or TRBV12-4 combines with J gene TRBJ2-5; 12 bases are a match to TRBD2. The CDR3 sequence is 15 residues long.

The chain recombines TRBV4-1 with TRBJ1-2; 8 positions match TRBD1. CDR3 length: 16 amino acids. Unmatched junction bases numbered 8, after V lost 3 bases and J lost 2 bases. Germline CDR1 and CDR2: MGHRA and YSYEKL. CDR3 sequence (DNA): TGCGCCAGCAGCCATCCCACAGGGGGTAGGAACTATGGCTACACCTTC. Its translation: CASSHPTGGRNYGYTF.

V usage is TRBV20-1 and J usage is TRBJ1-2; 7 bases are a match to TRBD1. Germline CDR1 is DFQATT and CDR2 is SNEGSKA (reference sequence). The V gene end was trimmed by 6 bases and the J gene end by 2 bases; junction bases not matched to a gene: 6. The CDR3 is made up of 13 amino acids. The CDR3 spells CSATTGVNYGYTF. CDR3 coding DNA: TGCAGTGCCACAACAGGGGTGAACTATGGCTACACCTTC.

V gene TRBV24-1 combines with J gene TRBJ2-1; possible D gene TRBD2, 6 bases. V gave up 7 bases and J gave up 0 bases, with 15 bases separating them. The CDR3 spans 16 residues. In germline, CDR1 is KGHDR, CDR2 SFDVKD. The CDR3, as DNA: TGTGCCACCAGCCAATTGGGGACTTCCTCCTACAATGAGCAGTTCTTC. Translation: CATSQLGTSSYNEQFF.

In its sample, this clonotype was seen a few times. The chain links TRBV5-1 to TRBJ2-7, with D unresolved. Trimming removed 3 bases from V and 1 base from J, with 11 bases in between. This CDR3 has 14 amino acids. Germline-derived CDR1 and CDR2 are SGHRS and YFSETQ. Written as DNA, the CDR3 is TGCGCCAGCAGCTGGGTAGACAATTCCTACGAGCAGTACTTC. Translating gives CASSWVDNSYEQYF.

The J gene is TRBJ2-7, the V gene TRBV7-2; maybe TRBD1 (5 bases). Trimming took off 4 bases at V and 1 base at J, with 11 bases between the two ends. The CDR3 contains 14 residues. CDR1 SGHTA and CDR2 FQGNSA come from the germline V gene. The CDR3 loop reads CASSYLTVSYEQYF. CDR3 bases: TGTGCCAGCAGCTACTTGACAGTTTCCTACGAGCAGTACTTC.

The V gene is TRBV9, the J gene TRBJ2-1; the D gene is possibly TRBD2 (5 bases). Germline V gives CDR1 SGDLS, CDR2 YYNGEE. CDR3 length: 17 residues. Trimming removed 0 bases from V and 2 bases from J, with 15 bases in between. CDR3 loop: CASSVEALVLPYNEQFF. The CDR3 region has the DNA TGTGCCAGCAGCGTAGAGGCACTAGTCTTACCCTACAATGAGCAGTTCTTC.

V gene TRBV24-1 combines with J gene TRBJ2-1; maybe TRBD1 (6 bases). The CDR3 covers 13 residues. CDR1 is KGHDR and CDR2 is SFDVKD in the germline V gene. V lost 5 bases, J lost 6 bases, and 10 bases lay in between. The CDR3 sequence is CATSGRTVNEQFF. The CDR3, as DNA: TGTGCCACCAGTGGACGGACAGTCAATGAGCAGTTCTTC.

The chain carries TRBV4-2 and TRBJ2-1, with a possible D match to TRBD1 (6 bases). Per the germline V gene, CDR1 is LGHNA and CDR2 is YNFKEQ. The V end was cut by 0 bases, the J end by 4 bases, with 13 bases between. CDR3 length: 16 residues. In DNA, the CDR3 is TGTGCCAGCAGCCAAGATTGGCAGGGGAATTACAATGAGCAGTTCTTC. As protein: CASSQDWQGNYNEQFF.

CDR3 region: CASSSRGMNTEAFF. CDR3 DNA sequence: TGTGCCAGCAGTTCCCGGGGGATGAACACTGAAGCTTTCTTT. This chain connects TRBV27 to TRBJ1-1; D might be TRBD1 (5 bases). The CDR3 has 14 amino acids. Trimming shortened V by 4 bases and J by 0 bases, and 9 bases separated the two germline ends. Germline V gives CDR1 MNHEY, CDR2 SMNVEV (reference sequence).

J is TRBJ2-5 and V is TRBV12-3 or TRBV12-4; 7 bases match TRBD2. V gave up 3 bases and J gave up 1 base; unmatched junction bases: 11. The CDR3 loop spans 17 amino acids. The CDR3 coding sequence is TGTGCCAGCAGTTTGAAGCGACTAGCCTACGGCCAAGAGACCCAGTACTTC. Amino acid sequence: CASSLKRLAYGQETQYF.

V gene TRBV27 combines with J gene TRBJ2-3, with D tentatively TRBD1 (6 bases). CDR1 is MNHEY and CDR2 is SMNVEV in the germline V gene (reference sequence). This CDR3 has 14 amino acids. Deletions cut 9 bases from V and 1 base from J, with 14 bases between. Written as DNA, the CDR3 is TGTGCCAGTTATAGGGACACTGGCACAGATACGCAGTATTTT. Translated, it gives CASYRDTGTDTQYF.

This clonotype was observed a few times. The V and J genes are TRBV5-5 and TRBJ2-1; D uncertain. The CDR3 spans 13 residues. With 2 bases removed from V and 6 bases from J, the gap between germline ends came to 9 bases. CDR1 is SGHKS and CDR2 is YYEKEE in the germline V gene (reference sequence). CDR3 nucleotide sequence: TGTGCCAGCAGCTTTCAGCGCAGCAATGAGCAGTTCTTC. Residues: CASSFQRSNEQFF.

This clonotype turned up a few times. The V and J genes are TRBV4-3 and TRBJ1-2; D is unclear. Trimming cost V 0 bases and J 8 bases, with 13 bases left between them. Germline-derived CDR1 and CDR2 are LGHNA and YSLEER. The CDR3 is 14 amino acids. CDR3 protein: CASSQDPGFEGYTF. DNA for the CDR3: TGCGCCAGCAGCCAAGATCCGGGGTTTGAGGGCTACACCTTC.

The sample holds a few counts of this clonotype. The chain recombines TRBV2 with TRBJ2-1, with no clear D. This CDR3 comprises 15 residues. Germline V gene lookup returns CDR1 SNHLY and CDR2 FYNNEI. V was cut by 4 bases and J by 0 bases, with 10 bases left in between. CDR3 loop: CASSVQHSSYNEQFF. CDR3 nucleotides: TGTGCCAGCAGTGTGCAGCACAGCTCCTACAATGAGCAGTTCTTC. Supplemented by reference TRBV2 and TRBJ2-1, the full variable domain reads EPEVTQTPSHQVTQMGQEVILRCVPISNHLYFYWYRQILGQKVEFLVSFYNNEISEKSEIFDDQFSVERPDGSNFTLKIRSTKLEDSAMYFCASSVQHSSYNEQFFGPGTRLTVL.

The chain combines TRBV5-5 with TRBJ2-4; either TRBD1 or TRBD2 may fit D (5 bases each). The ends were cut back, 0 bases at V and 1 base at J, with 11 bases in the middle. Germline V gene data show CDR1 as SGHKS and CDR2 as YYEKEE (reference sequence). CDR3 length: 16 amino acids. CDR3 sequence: CASSLAGRAAKNIQYF. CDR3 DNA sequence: TGTGCCAGCAGCTTGGCGGGGCGTGCGGCCAAAAACATTCAGTACTTC.

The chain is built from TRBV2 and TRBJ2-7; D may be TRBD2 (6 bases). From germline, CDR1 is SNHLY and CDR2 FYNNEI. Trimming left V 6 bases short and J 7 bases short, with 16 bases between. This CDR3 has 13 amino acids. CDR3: CASSADNAGEQYF. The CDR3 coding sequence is TGTGCCAGCAGCGCCGACAATGCGGGGGAGCAGTACTTC.

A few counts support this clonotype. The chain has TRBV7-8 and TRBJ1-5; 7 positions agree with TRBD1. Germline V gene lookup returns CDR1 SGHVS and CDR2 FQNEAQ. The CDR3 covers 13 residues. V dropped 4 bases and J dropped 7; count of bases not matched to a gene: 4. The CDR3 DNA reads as TGTGCCAGCAGCTCCAGGGGGGAACAGCCCCAGCATTTT. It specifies CASSSRGEQPQHF. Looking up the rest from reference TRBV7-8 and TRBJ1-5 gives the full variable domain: GAGVSQSPRYKVAKRGQDVALRCDPISGHVSLFWYQQALGQGPEFLTYFQNEAQLDKSGLPSDRFFAERPEGSVSTLKIQRTQQEDSAVYLCASSSRGEQPQHFGDGTRLSIL.

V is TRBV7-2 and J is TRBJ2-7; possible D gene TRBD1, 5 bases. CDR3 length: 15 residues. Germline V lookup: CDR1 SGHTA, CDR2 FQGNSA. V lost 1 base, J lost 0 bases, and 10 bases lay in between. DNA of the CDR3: TGTGCCAGCAGCTTAGGGACAACTTTCTCCTACGAGCAGTACTTC. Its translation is CASSLGTTFSYEQYF.

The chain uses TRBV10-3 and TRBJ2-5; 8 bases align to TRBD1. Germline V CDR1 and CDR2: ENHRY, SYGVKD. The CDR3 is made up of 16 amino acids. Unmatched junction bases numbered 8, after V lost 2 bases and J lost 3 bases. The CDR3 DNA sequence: TGTGCCATCAGTGAGACCCCCGGACAGGGCGAAGAGACCCAGTACTTC. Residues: CAISETPGQGEETQYF.

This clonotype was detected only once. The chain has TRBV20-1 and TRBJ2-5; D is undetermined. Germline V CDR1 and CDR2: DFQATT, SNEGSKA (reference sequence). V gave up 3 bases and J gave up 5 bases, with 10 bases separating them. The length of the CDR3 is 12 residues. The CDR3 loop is CSASGLIETQYF. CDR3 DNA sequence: TGCAGTGCTAGCGGTCTTATCGAGACCCAGTACTTC.

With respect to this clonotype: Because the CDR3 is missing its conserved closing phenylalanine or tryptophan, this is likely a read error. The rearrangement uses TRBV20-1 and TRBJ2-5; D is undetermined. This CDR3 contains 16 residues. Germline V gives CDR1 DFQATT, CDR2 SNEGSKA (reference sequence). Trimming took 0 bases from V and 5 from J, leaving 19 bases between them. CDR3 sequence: CSARDQRTWRVETQYC. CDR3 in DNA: TGCAGTGCTAGAGATCAAAGGACCTGGAGAGTGGAGACCCAGTACTGC.

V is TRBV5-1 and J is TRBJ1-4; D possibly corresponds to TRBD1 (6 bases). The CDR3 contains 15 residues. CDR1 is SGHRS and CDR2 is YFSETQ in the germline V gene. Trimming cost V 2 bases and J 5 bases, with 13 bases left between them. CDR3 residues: CASSFWGGENEKLFF. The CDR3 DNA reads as TGCGCCAGCAGCTTTTGGGGGGGCGAGAATGAAAAACTGTTTTTT.

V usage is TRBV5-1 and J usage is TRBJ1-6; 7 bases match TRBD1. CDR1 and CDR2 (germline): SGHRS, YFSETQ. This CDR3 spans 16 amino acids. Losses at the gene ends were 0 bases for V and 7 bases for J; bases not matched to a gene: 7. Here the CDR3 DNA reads TGCGCCAGCAGCTTGGCAACAGGGGTTGTAAATTCACCCCTCCACTTT. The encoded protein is CASSLATGVVNSPLHF.

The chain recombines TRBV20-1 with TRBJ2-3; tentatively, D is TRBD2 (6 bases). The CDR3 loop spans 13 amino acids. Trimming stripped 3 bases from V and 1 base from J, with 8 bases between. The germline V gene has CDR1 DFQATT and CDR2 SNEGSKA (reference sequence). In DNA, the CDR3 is TGCAGTGCTAGCGGGGGTCGCACAGATACGCAGTATTTT. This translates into CSASGGRTDTQYF.

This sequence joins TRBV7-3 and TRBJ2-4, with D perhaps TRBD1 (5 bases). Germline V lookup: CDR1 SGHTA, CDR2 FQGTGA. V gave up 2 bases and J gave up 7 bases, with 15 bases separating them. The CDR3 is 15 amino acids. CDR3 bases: TGTGCCAGCAGCTTAGGAACAGGTTGGGGTAACATTCAGTACTTC. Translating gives CASSLGTGWGNIQYF.

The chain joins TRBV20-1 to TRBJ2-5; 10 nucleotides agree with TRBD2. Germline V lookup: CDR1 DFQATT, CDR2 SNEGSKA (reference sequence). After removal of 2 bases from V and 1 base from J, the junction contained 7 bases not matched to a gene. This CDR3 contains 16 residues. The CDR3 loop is CSARHLAGDTQETQYF. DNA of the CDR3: TGCAGTGCTAGACATCTAGCGGGAGATACCCAAGAGACCCAGTACTTC.

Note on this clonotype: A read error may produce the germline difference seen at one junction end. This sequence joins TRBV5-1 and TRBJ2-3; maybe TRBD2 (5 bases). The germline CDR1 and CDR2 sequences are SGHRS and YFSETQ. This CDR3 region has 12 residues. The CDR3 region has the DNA TGCGCCTGCAGCTCCTCGGGGGATACGCAGTATTTT. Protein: CACSSSGDTQYF.

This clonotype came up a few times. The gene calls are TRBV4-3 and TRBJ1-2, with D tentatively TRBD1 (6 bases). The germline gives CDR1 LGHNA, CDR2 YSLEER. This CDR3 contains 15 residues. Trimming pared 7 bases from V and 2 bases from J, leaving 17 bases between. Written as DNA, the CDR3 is TGCGCCAGCACACACTCTGACAGGATGAACTATGGCTACACCTTC. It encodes CASTHSDRMNYGYTF.

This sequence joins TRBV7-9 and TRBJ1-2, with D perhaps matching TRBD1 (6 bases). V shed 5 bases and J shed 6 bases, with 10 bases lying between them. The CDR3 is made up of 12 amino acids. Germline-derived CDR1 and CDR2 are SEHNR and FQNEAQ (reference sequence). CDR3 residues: CASSDPGDGYTF. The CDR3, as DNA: TGTGCCAGCAGCGACCCAGGGGATGGCTACACCTTC.

The CDR3 here is CASSGSGQGNTEAFF. DNA of the CDR3: TGTGCCAGCAGCGGGTCCGGACAGGGAAACACTGAAGCTTTCTTT. The chain joins TRBV9 to TRBJ1-1; TRBD1 agrees at 8 bases. After removal of 3 bases from V and 2 bases from J, the junction contained 6 bases not matched to a gene. CDR1 is SGDLS and CDR2 is YYNGEE in the germline V gene. The length of the CDR3 is 15 residues.